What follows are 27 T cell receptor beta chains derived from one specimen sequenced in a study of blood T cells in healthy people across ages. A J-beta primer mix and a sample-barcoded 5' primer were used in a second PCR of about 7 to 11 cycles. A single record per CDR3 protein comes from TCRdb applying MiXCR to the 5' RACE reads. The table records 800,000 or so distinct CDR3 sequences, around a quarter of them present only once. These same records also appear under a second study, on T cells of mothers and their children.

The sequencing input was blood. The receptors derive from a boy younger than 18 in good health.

The chain's CDR3 is CASSQTSGGAHSYEQYF. The CDR3 DNA reads TGTGCCAGCAGTCAGACTAGCGGGGGGGCCCATTCCTACGAGCAGTACTTC. The V gene is TRBV28, the J gene TRBJ2-7, with 14 bases matching TRBD2. CDR1 is MDHEN and CDR2 is SYDVKM in the germline V gene. Trimming cost V 5 bases and J 1 base; bases outside gene matches: 7. The CDR3 contains 17 residues.

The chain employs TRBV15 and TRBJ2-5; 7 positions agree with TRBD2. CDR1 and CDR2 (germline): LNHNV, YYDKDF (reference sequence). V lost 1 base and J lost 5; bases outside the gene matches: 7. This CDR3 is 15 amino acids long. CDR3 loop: CATSRVGLGGETQYF. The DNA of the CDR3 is TGTGCCACCAGCAGAGTCGGGCTGGGGGGGGAGACCCAGTACTTC.

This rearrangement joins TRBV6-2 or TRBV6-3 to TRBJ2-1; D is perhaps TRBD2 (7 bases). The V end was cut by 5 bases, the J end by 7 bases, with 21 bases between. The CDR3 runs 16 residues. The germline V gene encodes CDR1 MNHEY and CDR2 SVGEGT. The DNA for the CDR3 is TGTGCCAGCAGTAAAACGGGGGGCCCAGGGCTGAATGAGCAGTTCTTC. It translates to CASSKTGGPGLNEQFF.

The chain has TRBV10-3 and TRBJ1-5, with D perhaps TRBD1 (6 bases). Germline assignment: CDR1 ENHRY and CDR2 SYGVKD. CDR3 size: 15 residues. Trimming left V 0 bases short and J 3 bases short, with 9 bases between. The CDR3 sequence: CAISESGDINQPQHF. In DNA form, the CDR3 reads TGTGCCATCAGTGAGTCTGGGGACATCAATCAGCCCCAGCATTTT.

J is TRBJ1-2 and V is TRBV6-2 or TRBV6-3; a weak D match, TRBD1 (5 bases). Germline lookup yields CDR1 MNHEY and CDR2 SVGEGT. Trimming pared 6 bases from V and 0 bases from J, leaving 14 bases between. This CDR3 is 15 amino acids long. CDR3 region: CASRPGSIANYGYTF. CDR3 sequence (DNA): TGTGCCAGCAGACCAGGGTCGATAGCTAACTATGGCTACACCTTC.

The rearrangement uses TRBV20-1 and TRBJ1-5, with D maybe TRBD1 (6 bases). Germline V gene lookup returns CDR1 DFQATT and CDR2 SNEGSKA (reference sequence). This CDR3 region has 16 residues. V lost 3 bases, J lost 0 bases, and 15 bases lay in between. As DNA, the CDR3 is TGCAGTGCTAGTGGGGCCTTAGGGGGTAGCAATCAGCCCCAGCATTTT. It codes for CSASGALGGSNQPQHF.

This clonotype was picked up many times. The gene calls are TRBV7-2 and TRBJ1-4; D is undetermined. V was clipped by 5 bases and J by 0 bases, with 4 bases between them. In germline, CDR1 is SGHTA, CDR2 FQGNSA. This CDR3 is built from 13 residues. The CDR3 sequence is CASSRTTNEKLFF. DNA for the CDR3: TGTGCCAGCAGCCGAACAACTAATGAAAAACTGTTTTTT.

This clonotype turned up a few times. Here the CDR3 DNA reads TGTGCCAGCAGCTTAGATGCTACAAGCACAGATACGCAGTATTTT. Translating it yields CASSLDATSTDTQYF. This chain connects TRBV7-2 to TRBJ2-3; D unresolved. Germline V gives CDR1 SGHTA, CDR2 FQGNSA. CDR3 length equals 15 residues. V was cut by 1 base and J by 0 bases, with 8 bases left in between.

The CDR3 loop reads CSAPWVAGGDIQYF. CDR3 coding DNA: TGCAGTGCCCCATGGGTAGCGGGAGGGGACATTCAGTACTTC. The rearrangement uses TRBV20-1 and TRBJ2-4; TRBD2 matches 11 bases. Germline V gene sequence: CDR1 DFQATT, CDR2 SNEGSKA (reference sequence). This CDR3 spans 14 amino acids. V shed 6 bases, J shed 8 bases, and the junction held 9 bases outside the gene matches.

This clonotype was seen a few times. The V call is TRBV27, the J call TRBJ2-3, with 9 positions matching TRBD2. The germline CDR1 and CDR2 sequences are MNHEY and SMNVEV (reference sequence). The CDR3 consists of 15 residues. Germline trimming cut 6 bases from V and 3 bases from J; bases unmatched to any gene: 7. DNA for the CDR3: TGTGCCAGCAGACTACCTAGCGGGGCTACAGATACGCAGTATTTT. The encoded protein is CASRLPSGATDTQYF.

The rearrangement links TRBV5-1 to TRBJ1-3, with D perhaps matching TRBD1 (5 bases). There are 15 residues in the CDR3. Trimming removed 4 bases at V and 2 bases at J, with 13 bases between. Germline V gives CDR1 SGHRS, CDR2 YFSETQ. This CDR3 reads CASSLFTGAGNTIYF. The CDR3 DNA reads TGCGCCAGCAGCCTCTTCACGGGGGCTGGAAACACCATATATTTT.

The CDR3 sequence: CASTLTGNIQYF. CDR3 DNA sequence: TGTGCCAGCACCCTAACTGGAAACATTCAGTACTTC. The chain employs TRBV7-2 and TRBJ2-4; D unclear. The germline V gene encodes CDR1 SGHTA and CDR2 FQGNSA. V was cut by 7 bases and J by 6 bases, with 10 bases left in between. The CDR3 runs to 12 residues.

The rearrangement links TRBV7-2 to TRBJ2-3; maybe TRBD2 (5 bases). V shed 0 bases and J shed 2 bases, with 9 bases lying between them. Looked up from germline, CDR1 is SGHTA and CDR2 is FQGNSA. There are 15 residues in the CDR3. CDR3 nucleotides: TGTGCCAGCAGCTTAGCGCGGGTTCTCACAGATACGCAGTATTTT. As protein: CASSLARVLTDTQYF.

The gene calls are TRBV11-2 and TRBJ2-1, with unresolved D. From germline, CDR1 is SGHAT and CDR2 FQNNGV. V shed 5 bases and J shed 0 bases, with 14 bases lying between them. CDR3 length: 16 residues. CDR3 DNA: TGTGCCAGCAGCACCCGGACGCTTAGCTCCTACAATGAGCAGTTCTTC. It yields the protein CASSTRTLSSYNEQFF.

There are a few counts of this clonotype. The CDR3, as DNA: TGCAGTGCTAGGGGGGCAGCCCCCGGGGAGCTGTTTTTT. Its translation: CSARGAAPGELFF. V gene TRBV20-1 combines with J gene TRBJ2-2; maybe TRBD1 (6 bases). There are 13 residues in the CDR3. From germline, CDR1 is DFQATT and CDR2 SNEGSKA (reference sequence). V shed 3 bases and J shed 6 bases, with 11 bases lying between them.

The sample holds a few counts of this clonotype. CDR3: CSARVNPRMNTEAFF. The CDR3, as DNA: TGCAGTGCTAGAGTCAATCCCAGAATGAACACTGAAGCTTTCTTT. The V and J genes are TRBV20-1 and TRBJ1-1; D unclear. The germline V and J ends were trimmed by 1 base and 0 bases, with 12 bases remaining between them. CDR1 is DFQATT and CDR2 is SNEGSKA in the germline V gene (reference sequence). The CDR3 runs to 15 residues.

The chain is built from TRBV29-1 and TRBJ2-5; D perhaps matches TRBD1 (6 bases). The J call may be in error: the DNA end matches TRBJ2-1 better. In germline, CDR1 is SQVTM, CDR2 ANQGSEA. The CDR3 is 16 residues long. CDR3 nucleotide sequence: TGCAGCGTTGAAGATGGTTGGGGGCACACCTACAATGAGCAGTTCTTC. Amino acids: CSVEDGWGHTYNEQFF.

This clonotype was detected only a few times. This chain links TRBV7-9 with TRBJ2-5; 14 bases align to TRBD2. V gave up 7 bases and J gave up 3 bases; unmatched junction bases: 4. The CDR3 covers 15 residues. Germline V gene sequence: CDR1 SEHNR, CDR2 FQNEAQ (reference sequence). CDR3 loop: CASTTGLAGEETQYF. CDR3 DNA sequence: TGTGCCAGCACCACGGGACTAGCGGGGGAAGAGACCCAGTACTTC.

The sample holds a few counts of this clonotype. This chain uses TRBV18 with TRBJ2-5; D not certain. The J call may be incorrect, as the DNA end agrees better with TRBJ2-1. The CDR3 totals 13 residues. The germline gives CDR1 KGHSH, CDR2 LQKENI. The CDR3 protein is CASSPAQNNEQFF. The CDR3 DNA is TGTGCCAGCTCACCGGCCCAAAACAATGAGCAGTTCTTC.

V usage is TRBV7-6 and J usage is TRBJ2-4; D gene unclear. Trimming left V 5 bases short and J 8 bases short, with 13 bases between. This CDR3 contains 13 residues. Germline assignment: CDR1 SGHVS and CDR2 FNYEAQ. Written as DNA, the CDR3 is TGTGCCAGCAGCCACCGGAACACTGACATTCAGTACTTC. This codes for CASSHRNTDIQYF.

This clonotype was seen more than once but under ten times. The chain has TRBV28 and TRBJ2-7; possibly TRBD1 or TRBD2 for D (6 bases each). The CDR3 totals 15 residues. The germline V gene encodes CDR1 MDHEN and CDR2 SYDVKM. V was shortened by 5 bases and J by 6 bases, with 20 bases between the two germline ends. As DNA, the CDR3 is TGTGCCAGCAGTCCGCCCGGGGGCGGGAAAGGCGAGCAGTACTTC. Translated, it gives CASSPPGGGKGEQYF.

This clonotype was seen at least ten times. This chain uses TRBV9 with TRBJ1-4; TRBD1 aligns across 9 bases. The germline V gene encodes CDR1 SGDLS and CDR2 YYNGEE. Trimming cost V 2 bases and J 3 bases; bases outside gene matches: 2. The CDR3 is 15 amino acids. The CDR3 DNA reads TGTGCCAGCAGCGTCGGACAGGGGTCTAATGAAAAACTGTTTTTT. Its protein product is CASSVGQGSNEKLFF.

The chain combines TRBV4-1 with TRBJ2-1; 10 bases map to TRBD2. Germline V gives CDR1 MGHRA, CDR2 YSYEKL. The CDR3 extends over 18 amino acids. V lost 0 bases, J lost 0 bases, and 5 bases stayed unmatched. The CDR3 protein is CASSQEPLAGFSYNEQFF. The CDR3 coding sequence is TGCGCCAGCAGCCAAGAACCACTAGCGGGGTTCTCCTACAATGAGCAGTTCTTC.

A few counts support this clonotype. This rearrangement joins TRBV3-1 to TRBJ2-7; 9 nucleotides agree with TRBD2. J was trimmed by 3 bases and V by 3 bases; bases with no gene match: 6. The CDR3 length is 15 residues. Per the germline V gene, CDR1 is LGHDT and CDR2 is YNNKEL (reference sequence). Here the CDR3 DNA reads TGTGCCAGCAGCCACGAGACTAGCGGCTTCTACGAGCAGTACTTC. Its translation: CASSHETSGFYEQYF.

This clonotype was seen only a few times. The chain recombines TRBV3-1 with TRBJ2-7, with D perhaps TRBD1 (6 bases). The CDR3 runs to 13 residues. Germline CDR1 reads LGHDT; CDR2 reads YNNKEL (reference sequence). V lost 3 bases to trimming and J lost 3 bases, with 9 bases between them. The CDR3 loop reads CASSHEGHYEQYF. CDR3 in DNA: TGTGCCAGCAGCCACGAGGGACACTACGAGCAGTACTTC.

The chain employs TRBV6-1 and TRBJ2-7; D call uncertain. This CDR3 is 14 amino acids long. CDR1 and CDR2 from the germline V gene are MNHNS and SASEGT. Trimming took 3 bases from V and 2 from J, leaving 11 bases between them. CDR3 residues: CASSEKPYPYEQYF. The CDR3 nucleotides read TGTGCCAGCAGTGAGAAGCCCTACCCCTACGAGCAGTACTTC.

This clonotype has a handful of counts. Written as DNA, the CDR3 is TGCAGCGTTGGACAGTACATGAACACTGAAGCTTTCTTT. This sequence encodes CSVGQYMNTEAFF. The rearrangement uses TRBV29-1 and TRBJ1-1, with D tentatively TRBD1 (5 bases). Trimming left V 4 bases short and J 0 bases short, with 9 bases between. From germline, CDR1 is SQVTM and CDR2 ANQGSEA. The CDR3 is 13 amino acids. Full variable domain (rest looked up from reference TRBV29-1 and TRBJ1-1): SAVISQKPSRDICQRGTSLTIQCQVDSQVTMMFWYRQQPGQSLTLIATANQGSEATYESGFVIDKFPISRPNLTFSTLTVSNMSPEDSSIYLCSVGQYMNTEAFFGQGTRLTVV.